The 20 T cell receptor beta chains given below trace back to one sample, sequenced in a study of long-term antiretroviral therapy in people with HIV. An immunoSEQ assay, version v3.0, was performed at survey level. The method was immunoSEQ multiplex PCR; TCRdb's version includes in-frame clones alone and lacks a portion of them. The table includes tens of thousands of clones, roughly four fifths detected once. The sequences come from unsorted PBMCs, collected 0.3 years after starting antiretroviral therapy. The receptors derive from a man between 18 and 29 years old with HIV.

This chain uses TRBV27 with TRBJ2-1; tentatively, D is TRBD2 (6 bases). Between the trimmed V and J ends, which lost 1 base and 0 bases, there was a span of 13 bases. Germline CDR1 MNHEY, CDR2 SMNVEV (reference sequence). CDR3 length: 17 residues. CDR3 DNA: TGTGCCAGCAGTTTATTCCCGGGAGAGAACTCCTACAATGAGCAGTTCTTC. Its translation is CASSLFPGENSYNEQFF.

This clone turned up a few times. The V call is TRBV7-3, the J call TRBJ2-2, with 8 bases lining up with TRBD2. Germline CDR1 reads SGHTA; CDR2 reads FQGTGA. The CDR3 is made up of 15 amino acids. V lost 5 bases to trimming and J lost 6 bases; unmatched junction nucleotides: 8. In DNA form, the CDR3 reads TGTGCCAGCAGCCCAGCGGGGGCCACCCCCGGGGAGCTGTTTTTT. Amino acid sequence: CASSPAGATPGELFF.

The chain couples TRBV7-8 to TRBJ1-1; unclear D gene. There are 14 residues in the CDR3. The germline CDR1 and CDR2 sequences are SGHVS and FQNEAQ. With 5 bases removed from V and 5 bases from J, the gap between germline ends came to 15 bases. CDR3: CASSLLAGRTEAFF. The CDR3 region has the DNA TGTGCCAGCAGCCTTCTGGCGGGGAGGACTGAAGCTTTCTTT. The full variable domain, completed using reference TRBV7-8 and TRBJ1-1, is GAGVSQSPRYKVAKRGQDVALRCDPISGHVSLFWYQQALGQGPEFLTYFQNEAQLDKSGLPSDRFFAERPEGSVSTLKIQRTQQEDSAVYLCASSLLAGRTEAFFGQGTRLTVV.

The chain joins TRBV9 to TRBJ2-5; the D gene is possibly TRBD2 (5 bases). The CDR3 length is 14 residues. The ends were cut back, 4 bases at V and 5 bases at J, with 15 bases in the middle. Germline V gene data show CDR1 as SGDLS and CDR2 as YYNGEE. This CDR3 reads CASSPTGLRETQYF. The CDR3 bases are TGTGCCAGCAGCCCTACGGGGTTACGGGAGACCCAGTACTTC.

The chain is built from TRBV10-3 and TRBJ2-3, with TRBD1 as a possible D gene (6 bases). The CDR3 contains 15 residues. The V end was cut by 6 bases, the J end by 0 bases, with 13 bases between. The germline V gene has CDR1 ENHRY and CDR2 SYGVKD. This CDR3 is CAIRGARGSTDTQYF. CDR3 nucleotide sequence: TGTGCCATCAGGGGGGCTAGAGGGAGCACAGATACGCAGTATTTT.

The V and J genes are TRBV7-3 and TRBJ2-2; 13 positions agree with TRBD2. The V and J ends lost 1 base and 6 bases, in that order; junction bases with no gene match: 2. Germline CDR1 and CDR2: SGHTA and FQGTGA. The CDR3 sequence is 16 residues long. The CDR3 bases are TGTGCCAGCAGCTTAATCGGACTAGCGGGAGCCGGGGAGCTGTTTTTT. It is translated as CASSLIGLAGAGELFF.

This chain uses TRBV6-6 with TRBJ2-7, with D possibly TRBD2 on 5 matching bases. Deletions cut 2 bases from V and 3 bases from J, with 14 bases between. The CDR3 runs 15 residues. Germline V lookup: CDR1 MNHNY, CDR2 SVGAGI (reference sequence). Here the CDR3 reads CASSYTRVSDYEQYF. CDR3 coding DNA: TGTGCCAGCAGTTACACTAGGGTTTCGGACTACGAGCAGTACTTC.

The CDR3: CASSLSSSPGGTQYF. CDR3 DNA: TGTGCCAGCAGTTTATCGTCTTCCCCTGGGGGTACGCAGTATTTT. The chain joins TRBV27 to TRBJ2-3; D possibly matches TRBD1 or TRBD2 (5 bases each). V lost 0 bases to trimming and J lost 8 bases, with 15 bases between them. The CDR3 runs 15 residues. The germline CDR1 and CDR2 sequences are MNHEY and SMNVEV (reference sequence).

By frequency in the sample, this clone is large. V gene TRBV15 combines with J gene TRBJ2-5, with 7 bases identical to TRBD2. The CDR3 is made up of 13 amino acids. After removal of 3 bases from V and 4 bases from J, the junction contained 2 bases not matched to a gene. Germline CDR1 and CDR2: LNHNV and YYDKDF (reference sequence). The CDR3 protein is CATSSIAGETQYF. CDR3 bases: TGTGCCACCAGCAGTATAGCGGGAGAGACCCAGTACTTC.

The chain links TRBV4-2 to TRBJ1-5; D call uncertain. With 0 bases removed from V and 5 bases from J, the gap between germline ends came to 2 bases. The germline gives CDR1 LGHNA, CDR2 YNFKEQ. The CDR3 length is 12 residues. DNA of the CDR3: TGTGCCAGCAGCCAAGATGATCAGCCCCAGCATTTT. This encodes CASSQDDQPQHF.

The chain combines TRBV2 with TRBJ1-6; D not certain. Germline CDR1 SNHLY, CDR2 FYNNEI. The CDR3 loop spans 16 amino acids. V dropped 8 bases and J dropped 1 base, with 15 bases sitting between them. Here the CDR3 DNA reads TGTGCCAGCTGCGAATTCCGGGGTTCCTATAATTCACCCCTCCACTTT. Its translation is CASCEFRGSYNSPLHF.

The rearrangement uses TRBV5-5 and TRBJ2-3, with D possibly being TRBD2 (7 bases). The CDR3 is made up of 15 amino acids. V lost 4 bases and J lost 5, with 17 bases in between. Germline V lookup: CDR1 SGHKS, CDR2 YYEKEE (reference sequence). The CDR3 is CASSGGGGGRDTQYF. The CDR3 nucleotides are TGTGCCAGCAGCGGGGGCGGCGGGGGAAGAGATACGCAGTATTTT.

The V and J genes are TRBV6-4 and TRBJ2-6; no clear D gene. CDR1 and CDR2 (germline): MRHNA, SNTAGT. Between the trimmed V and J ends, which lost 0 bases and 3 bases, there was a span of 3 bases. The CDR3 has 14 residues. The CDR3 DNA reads TGTGCCAGCAGTGACTCGGGTGGGGCCAACGTCCTGACTTTC. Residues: CASSDSGGANVLTF.

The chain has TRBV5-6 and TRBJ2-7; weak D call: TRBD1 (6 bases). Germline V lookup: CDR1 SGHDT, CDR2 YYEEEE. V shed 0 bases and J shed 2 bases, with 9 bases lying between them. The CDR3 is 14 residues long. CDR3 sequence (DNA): TGTGCCAGCAGCTTGGCCAGGGGCCCCTACGAGCAGTACTTC. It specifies CASSLARGPYEQYF.

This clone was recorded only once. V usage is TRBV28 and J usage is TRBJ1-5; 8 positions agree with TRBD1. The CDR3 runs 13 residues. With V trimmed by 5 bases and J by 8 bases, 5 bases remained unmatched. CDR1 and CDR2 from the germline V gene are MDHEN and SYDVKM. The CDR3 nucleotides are TGTGCCAGCAGTACCAGGGGGCCGGAGCCCCAGCATTTT. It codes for CASSTRGPEPQHF.

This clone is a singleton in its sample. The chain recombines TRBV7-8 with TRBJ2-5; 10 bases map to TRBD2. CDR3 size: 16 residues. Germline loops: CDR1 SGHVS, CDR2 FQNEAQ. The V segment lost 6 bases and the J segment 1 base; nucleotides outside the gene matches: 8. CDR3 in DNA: TGTGCCAGCAGTTACCTAGCGGGAGCGGCCCAAGAGACCCAGTACTTC. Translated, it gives CASSYLAGAAQETQYF. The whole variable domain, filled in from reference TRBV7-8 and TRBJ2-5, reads GAGVSQSPRYKVAKRGQDVALRCDPISGHVSLFWYQQALGQGPEFLTYFQNEAQLDKSGLPSDRFFAERPEGSVSTLKIQRTQQEDSAVYLCASSYLAGAAQETQYFGPGTRLLVL.

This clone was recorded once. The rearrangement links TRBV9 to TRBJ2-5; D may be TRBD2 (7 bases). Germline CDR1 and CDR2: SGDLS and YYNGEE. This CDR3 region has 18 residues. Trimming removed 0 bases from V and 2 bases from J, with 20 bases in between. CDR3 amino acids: CASSVVGGPLHPQETQYF. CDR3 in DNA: TGTGCCAGCAGCGTAGTCGGGGGGCCCTTGCATCCTCAAGAGACCCAGTACTTC.

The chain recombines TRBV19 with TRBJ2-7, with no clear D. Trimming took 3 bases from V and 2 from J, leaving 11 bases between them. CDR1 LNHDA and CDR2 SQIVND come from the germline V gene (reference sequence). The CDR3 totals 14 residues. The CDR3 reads CASSIFKKAYEQYF. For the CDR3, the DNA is TGTGCCAGTAGTATTTTCAAGAAGGCCTACGAGCAGTACTTC.

In DNA, the CDR3 is TGTGCCAGCAGCCAAGACGCACGCGGGGGGGCGGACGTCCTGACTTTC. It codes for CASSQDARGGADVLTF. This chain uses TRBV4-2 with TRBJ2-6, with 9 bases aligning to TRBD2. J lost 11 bases, V lost 0 bases, and 8 bases had no gene match. The germline V gene encodes CDR1 LGHNA and CDR2 YNFKEQ. The CDR3 length is 16 residues.

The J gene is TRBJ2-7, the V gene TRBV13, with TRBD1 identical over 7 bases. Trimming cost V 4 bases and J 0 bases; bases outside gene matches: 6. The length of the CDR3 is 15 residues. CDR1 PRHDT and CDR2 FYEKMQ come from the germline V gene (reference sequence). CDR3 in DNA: TGTGCCAGCAGCTCCCTCTCAGGGGGCTCCTACGAGCAGTACTTC. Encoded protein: CASSSLSGGSYEQYF.